Shown below are 2 T cell receptor beta chains from a single sample sequenced in a study of neurological immune-mediated disorders. Described time point: technical triplicate 1. TCRdb reprocessed the 5' RACE reads with MiXCR, giving one entry per CDR3 protein. The sample carries about 24,000 distinct CDR3 sequences, about 13% recorded once. The sample comprised CD4+ T cells from blood. These receptors all come from a female donor with HTLV-1-associated myelopathy (HAM/TSP).

This clonotype showed up many times. The chain employs TRBV5-1 and TRBJ1-2, with D possibly TRBD1 on 5 matching bases. Germline V CDR1 and CDR2: SGHRS, YFSETQ. The CDR3 consists of 14 residues. V was shortened by 4 bases and J by 6 bases, with 16 bases between the two germline ends. This CDR3 reads CASSQTPGSHGYTF. Written as DNA, the CDR3 is TGCGCCAGCAGCCAAACCCCAGGGAGCCATGGCTACACCTTC.

This clonotype was observed many times. V gene TRBV27 combines with J gene TRBJ2-7; 9 nucleotides align to TRBD1. The CDR3 spans 16 residues. Germline CDR1 is MNHEY and CDR2 is SMNVEV (reference sequence). The V segment lost 6 bases and the J segment 5 bases; nucleotides outside the gene matches: 14. DNA of the CDR3: TGTGCCAGCAGGAACTCGCCACAGGGGGCGCTTCACGAGCAGTACTTC. Translation: CASRNSPQGALHEQYF.